Listed here are 26 T cell receptor beta chains from one sample, sequenced in a study of blood T cell repertoires in COVID-19. The protocol was immunoSEQ multiplex PCR, while the TCRdb copy is restricted to in-frame clones and leaves out a portion. The sample has approximately 190,000 clones, about 86% seen once. Input material: PBMCs or T cells enriched from blood (not recorded which). These receptors came from a middle-aged woman in a cohort exposed to, infected with or recovered from COVID-19 (not recorded which).

This clone was seen more than once but under ten times. The rearrangement joins TRBV27 to TRBJ1-1; D call uncertain. This CDR3 is built from 13 residues. In germline, CDR1 is MNHEY, CDR2 SMNVEV (reference sequence). Trimming took off 6 bases at V and 1 base at J, with 9 bases between the two ends. The CDR3 nucleotides are TGTGCCAGCAGGCCGTTCGGGAACACTGAAGCTTTCTTT. Residues: CASRPFGNTEAFF.

This rearrangement joins TRBV20-1 to TRBJ2-7; no firm D call. The CDR3 extends over 13 amino acids. Between the trimmed V and J ends, which lost 3 bases and 2 bases, there was a span of 11 bases. Germline V lookup: CDR1 DFQATT, CDR2 SNEGSKA (reference sequence). This chain's CDR3 is CSASGAPTYEQYF. The CDR3 bases are TGCAGTGCTAGTGGCGCGCCGACCTACGAGCAGTACTTC.

The table lists this clone with many counts. The V and J genes are TRBV2 and TRBJ2-3; the D is unclear. The V gene lost 7 bases and the J gene lost 2 bases, with 10 bases spanning the gap. Per the germline V gene, CDR1 is SNHLY and CDR2 is FYNNEI. The CDR3 has 13 amino acids. The CDR3: CASKADNTDTQYF. The CDR3 DNA sequence: TGTGCCAGCAAGGCAGACAACACAGATACGCAGTATTTT.

This chain connects TRBV7-2 to TRBJ1-2; TRBD1 matches at 7 bases. The CDR3 has 15 residues. V trimming: 5 bases; J trimming: 2 bases; junction bases outside the gene matches: 8. Germline V gene data show CDR1 as SGHTA and CDR2 as FQGNSA. The DNA for the CDR3 is TGTGCCAGCAGCCCCTGGACAGGTCTAAACTATGGCTACACCTTC. This encodes CASSPWTGLNYGYTF.

The chain carries TRBV6-1 and TRBJ1-1; 8 positions match TRBD1. V was pared by 3 bases and J by 9 bases, with 21 bases of the junction left unmatched. This CDR3 is built from 18 residues. Germline V gene sequence: CDR1 MNHNS, CDR2 SASEGT. The CDR3 sequence: CASSDLAGQGARGRQAFF. CDR3 nucleotide sequence: TGTGCCAGCAGTGATTTGGCTGGGCAGGGGGCAAGAGGGCGGCAAGCTTTCTTT.

The V call is TRBV2, the J call TRBJ1-1, with D unresolved. The CDR3 extends over 15 amino acids. The germline CDR1 and CDR2 sequences are SNHLY and FYNNEI. Trimming pared 7 bases from V and 1 base from J, leaving 16 bases between. CDR3 region: CASKDRGGTNTEAFF. The DNA of the CDR3 is TGTGCCAGCAAAGATCGCGGAGGTACGAACACTGAAGCTTTCTTT.

The V call is TRBV21-1, the J call TRBJ1-4; the DNA was not compared with TRBD1, the D call given in the table. TRBV21-1 is described as a pseudogene. This CDR3 spans 16 amino acids. CDR3 coding DNA: TGTGCCAGCAGCGTCCGACAGGGCGGGCCTAATGAAAAACTGTTTTTT. It yields the protein CASSVRQGGPNEKLFF.

The chain couples TRBV9 to TRBJ1-6; D gene ambiguous. The CDR3 runs 15 residues. V was shortened by 3 bases and J by 1 base, with 8 bases between the two germline ends. From germline, CDR1 is SGDLS and CDR2 YYNGEE. The CDR3 loop reads CASSGTWSYNSPLHF. The CDR3 DNA reads TGTGCCAGCAGCGGGACTTGGTCCTATAATTCACCCCTCCACTTT. Together with reference TRBV9 and TRBJ1-6, the CDR3 gives the full variable domain: DSGVTQTPKHLITATGQRVTLRCSPRSGDLSVYWYQQSLDQGLQFLIQYYNGEERAKGNILERFSAQQFPDLHSELNLSSLELGDSALYFCASSGTWSYNSPLHFGNGTRLTVT.

The chain carries TRBV4-1 and TRBJ2-7; 7 positions match TRBD1. Germline values: CDR1 MGHRA, CDR2 YSYEKL. CDR3 size: 14 residues. V was clipped by 2 bases and J by 6 bases; unmatched bases: 7. The CDR3: CASSQPDRVGEQYF. The CDR3 nucleotides read TGCGCCAGCAGCCAACCCGACAGGGTCGGCGAGCAGTACTTC.

This clone was detected a few times. This chain uses TRBV5-1 with TRBJ1-1, with TRBD1 matching 7 bases. Germline assignment: CDR1 SGHRS and CDR2 YFSETQ. Losses at the gene ends were 3 bases for V and 3 bases for J; bases not matched to a gene: 8. This CDR3 is 15 amino acids long. CDR3 sequence: CASSSDRVGHTEAFF. CDR3 nucleotides: TGCGCCAGCAGCTCTGACAGGGTGGGGCACACTGAAGCTTTCTTT.

The rearrangement links TRBV7-8 to TRBJ1-1; maybe TRBD1 (5 bases). CDR3 length: 18 amino acids. Trimming left V 1 base short and J 1 base short, with 19 bases between. The germline V gene has CDR1 SGHVS and CDR2 FQNEAQ. The DNA for the CDR3 is TGTGCCAGCAGCTTAGATTTTCGATTGGCAGGGAAGAACACTGAAGCTTTCTTT. As protein: CASSLDFRLAGKNTEAFF.

The rearrangement links TRBV9 to TRBJ2-5; a weak D match, TRBD2 (5 bases). Germline-derived CDR1 and CDR2 are SGDLS and YYNGEE. This CDR3 has 14 amino acids. The V gene lost 4 bases and the J gene lost 5 bases, with 15 bases spanning the gap. CDR3 residues: CASSPSGVGETQYF. CDR3 nucleotides: TGTGCCAGCAGCCCCTCCGGGGTTGGGGAGACCCAGTACTTC.

This chain uses TRBV6-1 with TRBJ2-1, with 8 bases identical to TRBD2. The CDR3 loop spans 16 amino acids. The V segment lost 2 bases and the J segment 4 bases; nucleotides outside the gene matches: 7. In germline, CDR1 is MNHNS, CDR2 SASEGT. The CDR3 region has the DNA TGTGCCAGCAGTGAATTGCGGGGGGCGGCATACAATGAGCAGTTCTTC. Its protein product is CASSELRGAAYNEQFF.

The chain joins TRBV10-3 to TRBJ1-2; D is unresolved. Deletions cut 3 bases from V and 0 bases from J, with 5 bases between. Germline-derived CDR1 and CDR2 are ENHRY and SYGVKD. This CDR3 is 13 amino acids long. CDR3 loop: CAISEGANYGYTF. The CDR3 bases are TGTGCCATCAGTGAAGGAGCTAACTATGGCTACACCTTC.

V is TRBV7-9 and J is TRBJ1-2; TRBD1 matches 8 bases. CDR1 SEHNR and CDR2 FQNEAQ come from the germline V gene (reference sequence). The J segment lost 2 bases and the V segment lost 3 bases, leaving 11 bases of the junction unmatched. The CDR3 length is 17 residues. The CDR3 region has the DNA TGTGCCAGCAGCTTTAGTTTGTTTGACAGGGGAAACTATGGCTACACCTTC. This codes for CASSFSLFDRGNYGYTF. The variable domain in full, completed from reference TRBV7-9 and TRBJ1-2, reads DTGVSQNPRHKITKRGQNVTFRCDPISEHNRLYWYRQTLGQGPEFLTYFQNEAQLEKSRLLSDRFSAERPKGSFSTLEIQRTEQGDSAMYLCASSFSLFDRGNYGYTFGSGTRLTVV.

This rearrangement joins TRBV11-2 to TRBJ1-2; 7 nucleotides match TRBD1. Trimming at V came to 2 bases and at J to 5 bases, leaving 5 bases not matched to a gene. The CDR3 sequence is 14 residues long. Germline CDR1 SGHAT, CDR2 FQNNGV. The DNA of the CDR3 is TGTGCCAGCAGCTTATCACCGACAGGGTATGGCTACACCTTC. Protein product: CASSLSPTGYGYTF.

The genes are TRBV5-1 and TRBJ2-7; a weak D match, TRBD1 (6 bases). Trimming pared 3 bases from V and 3 bases from J, leaving 16 bases between. The CDR3 sequence is 15 residues long. Germline CDR1 and CDR2: SGHRS and YFSETQ. DNA for the CDR3: TGCGCCAGCAGCTCGACAGGCCCACTATTCTACGAGCAGTACTTC. Residues: CASSSTGPLFYEQYF.

This chain links TRBV7-9 with TRBJ1-1, with D tentatively TRBD1 (6 bases). With 1 base removed from V and 10 bases from J, the gap between germline ends came to 13 bases. The germline CDR1 and CDR2 sequences are SEHNR and FQNEAQ (reference sequence). The CDR3 runs to 13 residues. The chain's CDR3 is CASSLEKGGLAFF. CDR3 DNA sequence: TGTGCCAGCAGCTTAGAAAAAGGGGGTTTAGCTTTCTTT.

The sample holds a few counts of this clone. The J gene is TRBJ1-1, the V gene TRBV12-3 or TRBV12-4; D is unclear. CDR3 length equals 11 residues. V lost 6 bases, J lost 3 bases, and 5 bases lay in between. CDR3 region: CASSTYTEAFF. CDR3 nucleotides: TGTGCCAGCAGCACTTACACTGAAGCTTTCTTT.

The chain employs TRBV15 and TRBJ1-3; 7 bases are a match to TRBD1. V lost 4 bases to trimming and J lost 2 bases; unmatched junction nucleotides: 5. The length of the CDR3 is 15 residues. Germline CDR1 is LNHNV and CDR2 is YYDKDF (reference sequence). CDR3 in DNA: TGTGCCACCAGCACACACCAGGGGGCTGGAAACACCATATATTTT. Translated, it gives CATSTHQGAGNTIYF.

V usage is TRBV5-4 and J usage is TRBJ2-3; 11 bases align to TRBD2. With V trimmed by 4 bases and J by 4 bases, 5 bases remained unmatched. Germline CDR1 SGHNT, CDR2 YYREEE (reference sequence). The CDR3 loop spans 15 amino acids. The CDR3 loop reads CASSTSGGEADTQYF. CDR3 sequence (DNA): TGTGCCAGCAGCACTAGCGGGGGAGAGGCAGATACGCAGTATTTT.

The gene calls are TRBV18 and TRBJ1-1; D is unresolved. With 3 bases removed from V and 6 bases from J, the gap between germline ends came to 17 bases. The CDR3 is made up of 15 amino acids. Germline values: CDR1 KGHSH, CDR2 LQKENI. This CDR3 is CASSPRGQSSAEAFF. For the CDR3, the DNA is TGTGCCAGCTCACCCCGAGGGCAGAGTTCCGCTGAAGCTTTCTTT.

The chain carries TRBV27 and TRBJ2-7; 7 positions match TRBD1. Germline trimming cut 6 bases from V and 2 bases from J; bases unmatched to any gene: 7. Germline V gene data show CDR1 as MNHEY and CDR2 as SMNVEV (reference sequence). This CDR3 is built from 14 residues. The CDR3 loop is CASSPEQGTYEQYF. In nucleotides, the CDR3 is TGTGCCAGCAGCCCCGAACAGGGGACCTACGAGCAGTACTTC.

The V gene is TRBV18, the J gene TRBJ2-1; a possible D gene is TRBD2 (5 bases). V lost 3 bases and J lost 7, with 13 bases in between. This CDR3 spans 14 amino acids. The germline V gene has CDR1 KGHSH and CDR2 LQKENI. The CDR3 DNA reads TGTGCCAGCTCACCGGGTACAACGGGGAATGAGCAGTTCTTC. Translating gives CASSPGTTGNEQFF.

The chain joins TRBV25-1 to TRBJ2-7; 7 bases line up with TRBD1. This CDR3 is built from 12 residues. After removal of 10 bases from V and 3 bases from J, the junction contained 6 bases not matched to a gene. Germline-derived CDR1 and CDR2 are MGHDK and SYGVNS. The CDR3 loop reads CAIGQDRYEQYF. The DNA for the CDR3 is TGTGCCATCGGACAGGACCGCTACGAGCAGTACTTC.

CDR3 coding DNA: TGTGCCAGCAGTTACGGCAGGGGTGGGGGTGAAGCTTTCTTT. Translating it yields CASSYGRGGGEAFF. V gene TRBV6-5 combines with J gene TRBJ1-1; tentative D call: TRBD1 (6 bases). V shed 2 bases and J shed 7 bases, with 14 bases lying between them. CDR1 and CDR2 (germline): MNHEY, SVGAGI. The length of the CDR3 is 14 residues.